This T cell receptor beta chain was profiled in a study of blood T cell repertoires in COVID-19. As processed by the authors: Using reference gene primer amplification, nucleated cell counts were estimated. TCRdb's table, derived via immunoSEQ multiplex PCR, lists solely in-frame clones and lacks some. That table gives V, J and clone size, and the DNA gave D and trimming. The data show about 73,000 clones, 83% seen once. Per the germline V gene, CDR1 is SQVTM and CDR2 is ANQGSEA. The CDR3 sequence is 11 residues long. The V and J ends lost 7 bases and 3 bases respectively, with 6 bases between them. This receptor was identified in a man aged 50 or older with active COVID-19. The chain links TRBV29-1 to TRBJ1-4; D is uncertain. The sequenced sample consisted of peripheral blood. The CDR3, as DNA: TGCAGCGGATTAGCTAATGAAAAACTGTTTTTT. Protein sequence: CSGLANEKLFF.